Following are 29 T cell receptor beta chains from one sample sequenced in a study of read filtering for tumor transcriptome and immune sequencing (dated by TCRdb to about 2020). The run used an Illumina HiSeq 4000. The Immunoverse kit was used to build TCR libraries from roughly 440 ng RNA, with molecular barcoded adaptors covering alpha/delta and beta/gamma chains. In-frame beta chains were kept once TCRdb had trimmed the public reads at Q25 with fastp and called clones with MiXCR. For every CDR3 protein sequence, its rows merge into one entry that carries the most common genes and DNA. Within this sample are 60,000 to 80,000 distinct CDR3 sequences, with over 11% of them counted one time only. Under 55% of the sample is in the top ten clones. The sample taken for sequencing was a population of CD138-negative cells sorted from bone marrow. The intended sense of this specimen's cell subset or site label: bone marrow mononuclear cells depleted of CD138+ plasma/myeloma cells by negative magnetic selection. All receptors come from a donor over 35 with multiple myeloma.

V and J are TRBV7-9 and TRBJ2-7, with D unresolved. V lost 10 bases to trimming and J lost 4 bases, with 20 bases between them. CDR1 and CDR2 (germline): SEHNR, FQNEAQ (reference sequence). The CDR3 is 14 amino acids. This CDR3 is CATSFNRQFYEQYF. The CDR3 coding sequence is TGTGCCACTTCCTTCAACCGGCAATTTTACGAGCAGTACTTC.

The sample holds a few counts of this clonotype. CDR3 nucleotides: TGCAGTGCGACAGGCGGGGCGGAGAGGTTCTTC. Its translation is CSATGGAERFF. The V and J genes are TRBV20-1 and TRBJ2-1, with D perhaps being TRBD1 or TRBD2 (6 bases each). V lost 6 bases and J 15 bases, leaving 18 bases between the germline ends. CDR3 length: 11 amino acids. The germline CDR1 and CDR2 sequences are DFQATT and SNEGSKA (reference sequence).

In its sample, this clonotype was seen a few times. This chain joins TRBV20-1 and TRBJ2-3; possibly TRBD2 for D (6 bases). This CDR3 is built from 16 residues. Per germline, CDR1 DFQATT and CDR2 SNEGSKA (reference sequence). V was shortened by 6 bases and J by 2 bases, with 21 bases between the two germline ends. CDR3 sequence reads: CSAPDIKASATDTQYF. As DNA, the CDR3 is TGCAGTGCCCCCGATATAAAGGCTAGCGCCACAGATACGCAGTATTTT.

This clonotype was picked up many times. The chain has TRBV5-1 and TRBJ2-5; the D gene is possibly TRBD2 (6 bases). The CDR3 length is 15 residues. Germline V gives CDR1 SGHRS, CDR2 YFSETQ. V was pared by 6 bases and J by 5 bases, with 20 bases between. CDR3 DNA sequence: TGCGCCAGCAACCCTCTAGCGCTCGGGATGGAGACCCAGTACTTC. Protein product: CASNPLALGMETQYF.

Ten or more counts support this clonotype. The CDR3 sequence is CATSRRGLDTDTQYF. The CDR3 nucleotides are TGTGCCACCAGCAGACGGGGGCTTGACACAGATACGCAGTATTTT. The chain recombines TRBV15 with TRBJ2-3; TRBD1 or TRBD2 may be the D gene (6 bases each). Trimming cost V 2 bases and J 2 bases, with 11 bases left between them. CDR1 is LNHNV, CDR2 YYDKDF, per germline (reference sequence). The CDR3 sequence is 15 residues long. Supplemented by reference TRBV15 and TRBJ2-3, the full variable domain reads DAMVIQNPRYQVTQFGKPVTLSCSQTLNHNVMYWYQQKSSQAPKLLFHYYDKDFNNEADTPDNFQSRRPNTSFCFLDIRSPGLGDTAMYLCATSRRGLDTDTQYFGPGTRLTVL.

This clonotype was found once. V is TRBV12-3 or TRBV12-4 and J is TRBJ2-2, with D perhaps matching TRBD1 (5 bases). CDR3 length equals 13 residues. In DNA form, the CDR3 reads TGTGCGGGGCGGATCGCGAACACCGGGGAGCTGTTTTTT. This gives the protein CAGRIANTGELFF.

This chain uses TRBV6-1 with TRBJ1-2; D is ambiguous. V lost 2 bases and J 4 bases, leaving 17 bases between the germline ends. Germline V gives CDR1 MNHNS, CDR2 SASEGT. This CDR3 has 16 residues. The DNA for the CDR3 is TGTGCCAGCAGTGAATTTCGGGTCGTGGCCCTCTATGGCTACACCTTC. This codes for CASSEFRVVALYGYTF.

This clonotype was found many times. This chain links TRBV7-9 with TRBJ2-1; the match to TRBD2 covers 12 bases. Germline assignment: CDR1 SEHNR and CDR2 FQNEAQ (reference sequence). J gave up 0 bases and V 5 bases, and 14 bases lay outside the gene matches. CDR3 length equals 20 residues. Here the CDR3 reads CASSPGLTSGSRRSYNEQFF. CDR3 coding DNA: TGTGCCAGCAGCCCGGGTTTGACTAGCGGGAGTAGGCGCTCCTACAATGAGCAGTTCTTC.

This clonotype was detected ten times or more. V usage is TRBV7-9 and J usage is TRBJ2-1, with 14 bases lining up with TRBD2. V was clipped by 2 bases and J by 10 bases; unmatched bases: 10. Looked up from germline, CDR1 is SEHNR and CDR2 is FQNEAQ (reference sequence). The CDR3 totals 17 residues. CDR3 amino acids: CASSLRLGTSGGREQFF. CDR3 DNA: TGTGCCAGCAGCTTAAGGCTGGGGACTAGCGGGGGAAGGGAGCAGTTCTTC.

This clonotype was detected ten times or more. The V and J genes are TRBV20-1 and TRBJ2-7; D may correspond to TRBD1 or TRBD2 (6 bases each). CDR3 size: 15 residues. Trimming removed 1 base from V and 7 bases from J, with 20 bases in between. Germline CDR1 and CDR2: DFQATT and SNEGSKA (reference sequence). The CDR3 DNA is TGCAGTGCTAGAGCAGGGGCGTTCGACCGGGGGGAGCAGTACTTC. It encodes CSARAGAFDRGEQYF.

This sequence joins TRBV29-1 and TRBJ2-1, with no clear D. The CDR3 has 12 amino acids. The V end was cut by 7 bases, the J end by 9 bases, with 16 bases between. Per germline, CDR1 SQVTM and CDR2 ANQGSEA. The CDR3 reads CSAERQPREQFF. In DNA form, the CDR3 reads TGCAGCGCTGAGCGCCAGCCACGTGAGCAGTTCTTC.

CDR3 bases: TGTGCCAGCAGTATACCGACGGCCTACGAGCAGTACTTC. As protein: CASSIPTAYEQYF. This chain connects TRBV6-6 to TRBJ2-7; D gene unclear. The CDR3 has 13 amino acids. Trimming stripped 5 bases from V and 2 bases from J, with 10 bases between. Germline V gene sequence: CDR1 MNHNY, CDR2 SVGAGI (reference sequence).

This clonotype was seen repeatedly, ten times or more. The V and J genes are TRBV3-1 and TRBJ2-7, with D possibly called TRBD1 or TRBD2 (5 bases each). The CDR3 is made up of 14 amino acids. The V gene's germline CDR1 is LGHDT and CDR2 YNNKEL (reference sequence). Between the trimmed V and J ends, which lost 1 base and 7 bases, there was a span of 14 bases. For the CDR3, the DNA is TGTGCCAGCAGCCAAGGAGGGACCCGTTGGGAGCAGTACTTC. Translation: CASSQGGTRWEQYF.

This clonotype was seen a handful of times. The chain is built from TRBV7-8 and TRBJ2-5, with a possible D match to TRBD2 (7 bases). V lost 3 bases to trimming and J lost 5 bases, with 16 bases between them. This CDR3 has 15 residues. Germline V gene data show CDR1 as SGHVS and CDR2 as FQNEAQ. This CDR3 reads CASSFSGGPWETQYF. CDR3 sequence (DNA): TGTGCCAGCAGCTTTTCCGGGGGGCCGTGGGAGACCCAGTACTTC.

To note about this clonotype: A much larger clone sits a single nucleotide away, making a read error possible. This chain links TRBV3-1 with TRBJ2-7, with a weak D call TRBD2 (6 bases). This CDR3 has 15 amino acids. Looked up from germline, CDR1 is LGHDT and CDR2 is YNNKEL (reference sequence). V lost 4 bases and J lost 7, with 20 bases in between. This chain's CDR3 is CASSLDVGPAGEQYF. CDR3 nucleotides: TGTGCCAGCAGCCTAGATGTCGGGCCTGCGGGGGAGCAGTACTTC.

This clonotype has a handful of counts. The J gene is TRBJ1-1, the V gene TRBV11-1, with D hard to call. Per germline, CDR1 SGHAT and CDR2 FQDESV (reference sequence). Deletions cut 3 bases from V and 0 bases from J, with 11 bases between. The CDR3 extends over 15 amino acids. The CDR3 sequence is CASSFSGTMNTEAFF. In nucleotides, the CDR3 is TGTGCCAGCAGCTTTTCGGGAACCATGAACACTGAAGCTTTCTTT.

Only one count was recorded for this clonotype. A much larger clonotype is one base distant, so this may be a read error. The chain has TRBV29-1 and TRBJ1-1, with D possibly TRBD1 on 5 matching bases. The CDR3 totals 15 residues. V lost 4 bases to trimming and J lost 6 bases, with 21 bases between them. Germline lookup yields CDR1 SQVTM and CDR2 ANQGSEA. The CDR3 region has the DNA TGCAGCGTTGGTGGCGGGGGTCAATGGTACGCTGAAGCTTTCTTT. This codes for CSVGGGGQWYAEAFF.

This clonotype was seen ten or more times. This rearrangement joins TRBV19 to TRBJ2-3; D is possibly TRBD1 (6 bases). The germline CDR1 and CDR2 sequences are LNHDA and SQIVND (reference sequence). CDR3 length: 14 amino acids. V was trimmed by 5 bases and J by 0 bases, leaving 9 bases between them. CDR3 residues: CASSWTVSTDTQYF. The CDR3 DNA sequence: TGTGCCAGTAGTTGGACAGTGAGCACAGATACGCAGTATTTT.

This chain connects TRBV11-3 to TRBJ2-3; D perhaps matches TRBD1 (5 bases). Germline V lookup: CDR1 SGHNT, CDR2 YENEEA. Trimming shortened V by 1 base and J by 1 base, and 18 bases separated the two germline ends. The CDR3 totals 18 residues. CDR3 nucleotide sequence: TGTGCCAGCAGCTTAGCTCAGGGAATAGGAAGACGCACAGATACGCAGTATTTT. Protein: CASSLAQGIGRRTDTQYF. The full variable domain, completed using reference TRBV11-3 and TRBJ2-3, is EAGVVQSPRYKIIEKKQPVAFWCNPISGHNTLYWYLQNLGQGPELLIRYENEEAVDDSQLPKDRFSAERLKGVDSTLKIQPAELGDSAVYLCASSLAQGIGRRTDTQYFGPGTRLTVL.

For this clonotype: Possible read error: a much larger clone is one base away. The chain joins TRBV14 to TRBJ2-7; tentative D call: TRBD2 (6 bases). CDR3 length: 16 residues. CDR1 SGHDN and CDR2 FVKESK come from the germline V gene. CDR3 amino acids: CASSQEVGSMVYKQYF. For the CDR3, the DNA is TGTGCCAGCAGCCAAGAAGTCGGGAGCATGGTCTACAAGCAGTACTTC.

The table lists this clonotype with many counts. The V and J genes are TRBV12-3 or TRBV12-4 and TRBJ2-3; D may correspond to TRBD1 or TRBD2 (6 bases each). The CDR3 extends over 15 amino acids. V gave up 6 bases and J gave up 1 base, with 14 bases separating them. DNA of the CDR3: TGTGCCAGCAGCCAAACTAGGGGGGGCACAGATACGCAGTATTTT. Residues: CASSQTRGGTDTQYF.

Of note for this clonotype: With a much larger clone just one base away, this may be a read error. J is TRBJ2-3 and V is TRBV11-3; a possible D gene is TRBD1 (5 bases). This CDR3 spans 16 amino acids. CDR1 is SGHNT and CDR2 is YENEEA in the germline V gene. The CDR3 here is CASSFVTGVTTDTLYF. The CDR3 region has the DNA TGTGCCAGCAGCTTTGTAACAGGAGTTACCACAGATACGCTGTATTTT.

The V call is TRBV4-1, the J call TRBJ1-2; perhaps TRBD1 as D (5 bases). Trimming took off 4 bases at V and 3 bases at J, with 12 bases between the two ends. The germline gives CDR1 MGHRA, CDR2 YSYEKL. The CDR3 is made up of 14 amino acids. This CDR3 reads CASSLVGTYYGYTF. CDR3 sequence (DNA): TGCGCCAGCAGCCTTGTGGGGACGTACTATGGCTACACCTTC.

The table lists this clonotype with many counts. The chain couples TRBV7-9 to TRBJ1-4; D is unresolved. The V gene lost 7 bases and the J gene lost 5 bases, with 8 bases spanning the gap. CDR3 length equals 12 residues. Germline CDR1 and CDR2: SEHNR and FQNEAQ (reference sequence). CDR3: CASKGLNEKLFF. The CDR3 DNA sequence: TGTGCCAGCAAAGGCCTGAATGAAAAACTGTTTTTT.

This clonotype has just a few counts. This rearrangement joins TRBV20-1 to TRBJ2-1; 9 bases are a match to TRBD1. The V gene end was trimmed by 2 bases and the J gene end by 9 bases; junction bases not matched to a gene: 2. Germline loops: CDR1 DFQATT, CDR2 SNEGSKA (reference sequence). The CDR3 has 12 residues. The CDR3 reads CSARTTGGEQFF. DNA of the CDR3: TGCAGTGCTAGAACGACAGGGGGTGAGCAGTTCTTC.

This clonotype was seen only once. With a much larger clone just one base away, this may be a read error. The DNA is left out, because the CDR3 cannot be placed on it with certainty; the CDR3 is given as TCRdb lists it. The gene calls are TRBV27 and TRBJ2-5; the DNA was not compared with TRBD2, the D call given in the table. CDR1 and CDR2 (germline): MNHEY, SMNVEV (reference sequence). The CDR3 region is 19 residues in length, termini included. CDR3 residues: CASILGATSGTPGQETQYF.

As for this clonotype: This may come from a read error, since a much larger clone is one base off. The V and J genes are TRBV7-2 and TRBJ2-1; D uncertain. CDR1 and CDR2 from the germline V gene are SGHTA and FQGNSA. The CDR3 spans 14 residues. Trimming removed 1 base at V and 9 bases at J, with 13 bases between. The chain's CDR3 is CASSLGDKNSEQFF. CDR3 DNA: TGTGCCAGCAGCTTAGGCGACAAGAACAGTGAGCAGTTCTTC.

This clonotype came up many times. The chain recombines TRBV7-9 with TRBJ1-1; the D gene is possibly TRBD1 (6 bases). V lost 0 bases to trimming and J lost 3 bases, with 14 bases between them. Germline values: CDR1 SEHNR, CDR2 FQNEAQ (reference sequence). This CDR3 contains 16 residues. The CDR3 sequence: CASSLAVPGADTEAFF. The DNA for the CDR3 is TGTGCCAGCAGCTTAGCGGTCCCAGGGGCGGACACTGAAGCTTTCTTT.

The chain uses TRBV6-2 or TRBV6-3 and TRBJ1-5, with D perhaps TRBD1 (5 bases). The germline gives CDR1 MNHEY, CDR2 SVGEGT. CDR3 length: 17 residues. The V end lost 4 bases, the J end lost 2 bases, and 18 bases lay between the germline ends. CDR3 nucleotide sequence: TGTGCCAGCAGTTTACGGAAAGGGGTTTCGGGCAATCAGCCCCAGCATTTT. It codes for CASSLRKGVSGNQPQHF.